This T cell receptor (beta chain) was sequenced for a study of a mutant IDH1 vaccine in newly diagnosed glioma. Across the study: The study started vaccination 4-6 weeks after radiotherapy alone, or with temozolomide cycles. Treated patients had a mean age of roughly 40 years and a roughly 60% male, approximately 38% female split. Study results and caveats: It was just under 95% of patients that developed vaccine-induced immune responses.

This table comes from immunoSEQ multiplex PCR, and its TCRdb copy is limited to in-frame clones, with some not included. Seen here are around 70,000 clones, approximately 86% observed once, and the top ten hold about 2%. This clone has only one observation. Its matching antigen is unknown. The time point: week 35, safety follow-up. Doses consisted of 300 ug of mutant IDH1 20-mer peptide each, paired with topical imiquimod. The CDR3 is 19 amino acids. This TCR was recovered from a man aged 25 to 40 with glioma. The sequences come from PBMCs, collected from a glioma patient whose treatment included an IDH1 peptide vaccine. The rearrangement uses TRBV21-1 and TRBJ2-1; the D call TRBD2 from the table was never checked on the DNA. TRBV21-1 has pseudogene status. CDR3 sequence reads: CASSKIKVSEHNSHNEQFF. CDR3 DNA sequence: TGTGCCAGCAGCAAAATTAAGGTTTCGGAGCACAATTCACACAATGAGCAGTTCTTC.